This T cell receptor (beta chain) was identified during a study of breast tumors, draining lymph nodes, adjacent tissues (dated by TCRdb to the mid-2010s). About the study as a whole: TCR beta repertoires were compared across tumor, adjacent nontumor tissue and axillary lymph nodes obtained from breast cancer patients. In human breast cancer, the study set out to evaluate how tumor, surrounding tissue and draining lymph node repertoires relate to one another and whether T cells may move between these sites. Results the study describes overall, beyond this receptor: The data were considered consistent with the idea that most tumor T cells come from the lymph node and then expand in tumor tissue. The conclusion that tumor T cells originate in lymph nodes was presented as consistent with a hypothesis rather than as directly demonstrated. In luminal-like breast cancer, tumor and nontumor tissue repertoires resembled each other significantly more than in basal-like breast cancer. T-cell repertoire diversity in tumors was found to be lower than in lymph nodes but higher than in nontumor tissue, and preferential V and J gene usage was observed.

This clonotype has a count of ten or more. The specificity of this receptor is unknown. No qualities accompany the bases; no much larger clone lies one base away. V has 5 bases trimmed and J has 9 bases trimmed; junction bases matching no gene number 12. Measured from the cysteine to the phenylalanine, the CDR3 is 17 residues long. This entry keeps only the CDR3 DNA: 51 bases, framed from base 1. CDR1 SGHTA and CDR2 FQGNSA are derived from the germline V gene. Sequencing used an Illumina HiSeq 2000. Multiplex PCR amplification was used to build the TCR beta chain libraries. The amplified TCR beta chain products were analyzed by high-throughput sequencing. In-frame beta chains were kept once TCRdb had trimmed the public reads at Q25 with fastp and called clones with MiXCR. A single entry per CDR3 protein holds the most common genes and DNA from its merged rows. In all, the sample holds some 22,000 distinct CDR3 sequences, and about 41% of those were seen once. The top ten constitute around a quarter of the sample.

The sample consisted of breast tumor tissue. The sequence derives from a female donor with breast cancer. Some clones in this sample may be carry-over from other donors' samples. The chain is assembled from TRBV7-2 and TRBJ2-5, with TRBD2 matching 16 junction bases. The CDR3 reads CASSMGLAGGGWEPQYF. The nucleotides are TGTGCCAGCAGCATGGGACTAGCGGGAGGGGGTTGGGAGCCCCAGTACTTC.